These T cell receptor beta chains were read from a single sample in a study of T cell responses to AZD1222 COVID-19 vaccine. The repertoire was sequenced with immunoSEQ multiplex PCR; TCRdb's copy has only in-frame clones and lacks some. The repertoire consists of under 110,000 clones, with 90% occurring once and the leading ten covering approximately 5%. The material sequenced was peripheral blood, taken on day 0 of AZD1222 vaccination. All receptors derive from an adult in good health. The CDR3 runs from the conserved cysteine through the conserved F or W. The D gene is left open where the match is weak. The size entry is marked missing in some rows and otherwise reads once, few, many or a size class.

J gene	V gene	clone size	D gene	CDR3 DNA	CDR3 protein
TRBJ1-3	TRBV15	-	TRBD1	TGTGCCACCAGCAGAGATACAGGGGCTGGAAACACCATATATTTT	CATSRDTGAGNTIYF
TRBJ1-6	TRBV5-8	-	-	TGTGCCAGCAGCTTTAACACAGATTCACCCCTCCACTTT	CASSFNTDSPLHF
TRBJ1-5	TRBV2	-	TRBD1	TGTGCCAGCAGGCCGGGACAGGGCGTAGGAGGCAATCAGCCCCAGCATTTT	CASRPGQGVGGNQPQHF
TRBJ1-4	TRBV27	-	-	TGTGCCAGCAGTCCTCTTGTAACCCTTAATGAAAAACTGTTTTTT	CASSPLVTLNEKLFF
TRBJ1-1	TRBV7-3	-	-	TGTGCCAGCAGCTTAGGTACCGGGAACACTGAAGCTTTCTTT	CASSLGTGNTEAFF
TRBJ1-5	TRBV7-9	-	-	TGTGCCAGCAGCTTAGGGGTTGGGGGCAATCAGCCCCAGCATTTT	CASSLGVGGNQPQHF
TRBJ1-1	TRBV14	-	TRBD1	TGTGCCAGCAGCCATCCGCGGACAGGGGTAAACACTGAAGCTTTCTTT	CASSHPRTGVNTEAFF
TRBJ2-2	TRBV28	-	-	TGTGCCAGCAGAGGGTACACCGGGGAGCTGTTTTTT	CASRGYTGELFF
TRBJ1-2	TRBV28	-	TRBD1	TGTGCCAGCAGCCCCTTGGGGCAGGGGGTTGGCTACACCTTC	CASSPLGQGVGYTF
TRBJ2-1	TRBV27	-	TRBD1	TGTGCCAGCAGTTTGGGGGACAGGGGGAGGAATGAGCAGTTCTTC	CASSLGDRGRNEQFF
TRBJ1-2	TRBV6-5	once	-	TGTGCCAGCAGTACCGAACGGGACGGGGACTATGGCTACACCTTC	CASSTERDGDYGYTF
TRBJ2-2	TRBV9	-	-	TGTGCCAGCAGCGTAGCTACGTGGGACACCGGGGAGCTGTTTTTT	CASSVATWDTGELFF
TRBJ1-1	TRBV18	once	-	TGTGCCAGCTCTCTCCAAAGGGTCACTGAAGCTTTCTTT	CASSLQRVTEAFF
TRBJ2-2	TRBV4-1	-	-	TGCGCCAGCAGCTCCGGCCCGGGCGTCAACACCGGGGAGCTGTTTTTT	CASSSGPGVNTGELFF
TRBJ1-1	TRBV10-3	-	-	TGTGCCATGAGGGGGGGGATGAACACTGAAGCTTTCTTT	CAMRGGMNTEAFF
TRBJ1-6	TRBV5-4	-	-	TGTGCCAGCAGCTTGGCCAACTATAATTCACCCCTCCACTTT	CASSLANYNSPLHF
TRBJ1-4	TRBV12-3/TRBV12-4	-	-	TGTGCCAGCAGTTTCCTCGGGACCGAAAAACTGTTTTTT	CASSFLGTEKLFF
TRBJ2-7	TRBV5-1	-	TRBD2	TGCGCCAGCAGCTTAACTAGCGGAGCCTACTACGAGCAGTACTTC	CASSLTSGAYYEQYF
TRBJ2-1	TRBV2	-	-	TGTGCCAGCAGTGAGTCGGGTGCCGGCTACAATGAGCAGTTCTTC	CASSESGAGYNEQFF
TRBJ2-2	TRBV19	once	TRBD2	TGTGCCAGTAGTATGAGGCGGGAGATTATCGGGGAGCTGTTTTTT	CASSMRREIIGELFF
TRBJ1-6	TRBV5-1	-	-	TGCGCCAGCAGCCCGGGACCCGGCTATAATTCACCCCTCCACTTT	CASSPGPGYNSPLHF
TRBJ2-5	TRBV5-1	-	-	TGCGCCAGCAGCGTCAGGAGAGGGGAGACCCAGTACTTC	CASSVRRGETQYF
TRBJ1-1	TRBV27	-	-	TGTGCCAGCAGAAAAACAGGGACCTTACCGAACACTGAAGCTTTCTTT	CASRKTGTLPNTEAFF
TRBJ1-4	TRBV5-1	-	-	TGCGCCAGCAGACCAAGATCAACTAATGAAAAACTGTTTTTT	CASRPRSTNEKLFF
TRBJ1-4	TRBV4-1	few	-	TGCGCCAGCAGCCAACAGCAGGGTGAAAAACTGTTTTTT	CASSQQQGEKLFF
TRBJ2-3	TRBV7-8	few	-	TGTGCCAGCAGCTCCAGGAGGACAGATACGCAGTATTTT	CASSSRRTDTQYF
TRBJ1-5	TRBV30	-	-	TGTGCCTGGAGTGCGCCGGGATCTAGTTTTGGTCAGCCCCAGCATTTT	CAWSAPGSSFGQPQHF
TRBJ1-3	TRBV9	-	-	TGTGCCAGCAGCGTAGCGGGGGGAAACACCATATATTTT	CASSVAGGNTIYF
TRBJ1-1	TRBV15	-	-	TGTGCCACCGCCAGCAGGGCAGGGCCCACTGAAGCTTTCTTT	CATASRAGPTEAFF
TRBJ1-1	TRBV30	-	TRBD1	TGTGCCTTCCGACAGGGGGCGAACACTGAAGCTTTCTTT	CAFRQGANTEAFF
TRBJ1-4	TRBV11-2	-	-	TGTGCCAGCAGCTTAAATAAAGGGGGGAATGAAAAACTGTTTTTT	CASSLNKGGNEKLFF
TRBJ1-1	TRBV10-2	-	-	TGCGCCAGCAGTGACCCAAACAGGGCTGGGGAGACTGAAGCTTTCTTT	CASSDPNRAGETEAFF
TRBJ1-1	TRBV5-1	few	-	TGCGCCAGCAGCCTCTTGGAACAGGGAGTCCCTGAAGCTTTCTTT	CASSLLEQGVPEAFF
TRBJ2-5	TRBV15	-	TRBD2	TGTGCCACCAGCAGGGGGGGACTAGCGGGAGGGCCGGGAGAGACCCAGTACTTC	CATSRGGLAGGPGETQYF
TRBJ1-2	TRBV7-8	-	-	TGTGCCAGCAGCCTTCGACAGTACTATGGCTACACCTTC	CASSLRQYYGYTF
TRBJ2-7	TRBV28	-	-	TGTGCCAGCAGAGGGTTGCAGTACGAGCAGTACTTC	CASRGLQYEQYF
TRBJ2-1	TRBV20-1	-	-	TGCAGTGCTAGTGTAGGGACCGCGAATGAGCAGTTCTTC	CSASVGTANEQFF
TRBJ1-5	TRBV28	-	TRBD1	TGTGCCAGCAGCCCGGGACAGGCCGATCAGCCCCAGCATTTT	CASSPGQADQPQHF
TRBJ1-2	TRBV7-2	-	-	TGTGCCAGCAGCTACCCAGGGGTAGGTGGCTACACCTTC	CASSYPGVGGYTF
TRBJ1-5	TRBV28	-	TRBD1	TGTGCCAGCAGTTCCCCCGGGACAGCCCACGATTTT	CASSSPGTAHDF
TRBJ2-1	TRBV12-3/TRBV12-4	-	TRBD1	TGTGCCAGCAACACTCGGACAGGGCGAGAGCAGTTCTTC	CASNTRTGREQFF
TRBJ1-1	TRBV6-5	-	TRBD1	TGTGCCAGCAGCCCCGGGACAGGTAACACTGAAGCTTTCTTT	CASSPGTGNTEAFF
TRBJ2-2	TRBV7-9	-	-	TGTGCCAGCAGCTTAGACGCAGGGAACACCGGGGAGCTGTTTTTT	CASSLDAGNTGELFF
TRBJ1-1	TRBV12-3/TRBV12-4	-	-	TGTGCCAGCAGCCAAACGACAGGAGCTGCTTTCTTT	CASSQTTGAAFF
TRBJ1-2	TRBV28	-	-	TGTGCCAGCAGTTTAGTGTTGGGGGGTTATGCCTTC	CASSLVLGGYAF
TRBJ2-2	TRBV7-2	once	-	TGTGCCAGCAGCTACATCCTTAGGACGGCCCGAGGAACCGGGGAGCTGTTTTTT	CASSYILRTARGTGELFF
TRBJ2-1	TRBV5-1	-	-	TGCGCCAGCAGCTTGATGAATGAGCAGTTCTTC	CASSLMNEQFF
TRBJ1-2	TRBV11-2	-	TRBD1	TGTGCCAGCAGCTTAAATTTAGGGACAGGGTTGAACTATGGCTACACCTTC	CASSLNLGTGLNYGYTF
TRBJ2-7	TRBV20-1	-	-	TGCAGTGCTAGTACCCGGGGGATTGGGTACGAGCAGTACTTC	CSASTRGIGYEQYF
TRBJ1-4	TRBV30	-	-	TGTGCCTGGAGTAGTCTAGAAAAACTGTTTTTT	CAWSSLEKLFF
TRBJ1-1	TRBV6-5	-	-	TGTGCCAGCCTGACCCCAGGGAACACTGAAGCTTTCTTT	CASLTPGNTEAFF
TRBJ1-6	TRBV11-2	-	-	TGTGCCAGCAGCTGGACTAGGGTTGAGAATTCACCCCTCCACTTT	CASSWTRVENSPLHF
TRBJ2-7	TRBV19	once	TRBD1	TGTGCCAGTACGTTGACAGGGGTCTCCTACGAGCAGTACTTC	CASTLTGVSYEQYF